These 2 T cell receptor beta chains came from one sample sequenced in a study of blood T cell repertoires in COVID-19. Data came from immunoSEQ multiplex PCR; TCRdb stores just in-frame clones and leaves some out. The table lists 140,000 to 150,000 clones, roughly 84% of them singletons, with roughly 5.7% in the top ten. Sample: PBMCs or T cells enriched from blood (not recorded which). These receptor sequences come from a woman aged 50 to 65 who had been exposed to COVID-19.

The chain employs TRBV4-2 and TRBJ1-6; D is perhaps TRBD1 (6 bases). V lost 4 bases to trimming and J lost 7 bases, with 14 bases between them. From germline, CDR1 is LGHNA and CDR2 YNFKEQ. The CDR3 covers 15 residues. The CDR3 DNA is TGTGCCAGCAGCCCCAAGGGGGGAGGGAATTCACCCCTCCACTTT. This gives the protein CASSPKGGGNSPLHF.

The chain is built from TRBV5-4 and TRBJ2-2; 13 nucleotides align to TRBD2. The germline gives CDR1 SGHNT, CDR2 YYREEE (reference sequence). V lost 8 bases and J lost 6; bases outside the gene matches: 4. This CDR3 spans 14 amino acids. The CDR3 DNA sequence: TGTGCCAGTGGACTAGCGGGAGTTCCCGGGGAGCTGTTTTTT. Protein sequence: CASGLAGVPGELFF.